The rows below give T cell receptor beta chains drawn from one sample of a study of blood T cell repertoires in COVID-19. Sequenced by immunoSEQ multiplex PCR; TCRdb stores in-frame clones only, minus some. This table holds 350,000 to 450,000 clones, over 75% found once. Sequencing was performed on peripheral blood. The origin of the receptors is a woman aged 55-69 years with COVID-19, enrolled during active disease. Each CDR3 is given without its conserved first and last residue. D genes are given only for firm matches.

d_call | v_call | cdr3_aa
. | TRBV6-6 | ASSYWQGGGTDTQY
TRBD1 | TRBV19 | ASSSPGQGAFEAF
TRBD2 | TRBV5-1 | ASSQGTSGGLTL
TRBD1 | TRBV5-4 | ASSASQGSSYEQY
TRBD1 | TRBV5-1 | ASSSLRTGSRTDTQY
TRBD2 | TRBV9 | ASSPIAGGPFDEQF
. | TRBV5-1 | ASSPVSVGQF
. | TRBV9 | ASSVSPGINSPLH
TRBD1 | TRBV4-2 | ASSHPTKTGPNT
. | TRBV18 | ASSPDSNYGYT
. | TRBV5-4 | ASRPPGGRYGYT
. | TRBV6-2/TRBV6-3 | ASSPAGDTQY
TRBD2 | TRBV6-2/TRBV6-3 | ASSYGTSGGWDEQF
. | TRBV19 | ASSPTASGNTIY
. | TRBV12-3/TRBV12-4 | ASSYGVQETQY
TRBD2 | TRBV3-1/TRBV3-2 | ASSPTSGGSGEQF
. | TRBV7-9 | ASSLGQIEQY
. | TRBV5-5 | ASSLMGANQPQH
. | TRBV12-5 | ASGLGGQGSPLH
. | TRBV10-2 | ASRDFTDTQY
TRBD2 | TRBV5-4 | ASTWERGAYEQY
. | TRBV6-5 | ASSSSQGYGYT
TRBD2 | TRBV9 | ASSVRPSVAGLTDTQY
TRBD1 | TRBV7-2 | ASRRGGLNEQF
TRBD1 | TRBV6-5 | ASRRTGGTGELF
. | TRBV5-5 | ASSFWPGGNQPQH
TRBD1 | TRBV2 | ASKRDSTNYGYT
. | TRBV2 | ASSPVGGGGQPQH
TRBD1 | TRBV11-2 | ASRLTGGISSPLH
. | TRBV19 | ASSSNDRYQETQY
. | TRBV7-6 | ASSFLAGPTGELF
TRBD1 | TRBV5-1 | ASSLGAGGYEQY
. | TRBV2 | ASQSMQAQETQY
. | TRBV5-6 | ASSVAGTVGYT
. | TRBV2 | ACQRYSRDTGELF
TRBD2 | TRBV7-2 | ASSLSSGGSSEQY
. | TRBV6-5 | ASSPGGYNSPLH
. | TRBV19 | ASRRTENTGELF
. | TRBV2 | ASSDGWSNEKLF
. | TRBV6-4 | ASRLQGVVGYGYT
. | TRBV18 | ASSAGFSNQPQH
TRBD1 | TRBV9 | ASSDNTGTGGMNNEKLF
. | TRBV5-1 | ASSSGVENYEQY
TRBD1 | TRBV5-4 | ASSTGQLIYEQY
. | TRBV11-3 | ASSEEDTQY
. | TRBV7-9 | ASSLVPGTEAF
. | TRBV28 | ASRTMRGANVLT
. | TRBV14 | ASSLALNTEAF
TRBD2 | TRBV10-3 | AITARQRGDNEQF
TRBD1 | TRBV7-9 | ASRKTGESYEQY
TRBD1 | TRBV18 | ASSPGQQGTEAF
TRBD2 | TRBV5-1 | ASSPGLARNTGELF
. | TRBV7-9 | ASRRGSGTDTQY
. | TRBV11-2 | ASSLDLVTPTNVLT
. | TRBV5-1 | ASSLATRGGSSDTQY
TRBD2 | TRBV5-5 | ASSFFYIRAGEETQY
TRBD1 | TRBV5-6 | ASSQSGTGTGGYT
. | TRBV9 | ASSQRQTNSPLH
. | TRBV5-1 | ASREGARTGELF